Following are 28 T cell receptor beta chains from one sample sequenced in a study of T cell responses to AZD1222 COVID-19 vaccine. Repertoires were generated with immunoSEQ multiplex PCR, while TCRdb's copy carries only in-frame clones and drops some. Here the sample spans 110,000 to 150,000 clones, 92% being singletons. Sequencing was performed on peripheral blood, taken on day 0 of AZD1222 vaccination. The receptors were gathered from an adult in good health.

The genes are TRBV28 and TRBJ2-7; D not certain. The CDR3 spans 13 residues. The V gene's germline CDR1 is MDHEN and CDR2 SYDVKM. Trimming took off 2 bases at V and 3 bases at J, with 8 bases between the two ends. For the CDR3, the DNA is TGTGCCAGCAGTTTAGGGCTACTCTACGAGCAGTACTTC. It is translated as CASSLGLLYEQYF.

The chain couples TRBV29-1 to TRBJ2-1, with D unclear. The CDR3 is 14 residues long. In germline, CDR1 is SQVTM, CDR2 ANQGSEA. V was cut by 6 bases and J by 6 bases, with 18 bases left in between. The CDR3, as DNA: TGCAGCGTCCCGACCGTGCGTGTATCCAATGAGCAGTTCTTC. It yields the protein CSVPTVRVSNEQFF.

This clone was recorded a few times. The V and J genes are TRBV9 and TRBJ1-3; D not resolved. The V and J ends lost 7 bases and 0 bases respectively, with 11 bases between them. From germline, CDR1 is SGDLS and CDR2 YYNGEE. CDR3 length: 14 residues. The CDR3 loop reads CASAERGSGNTIYF. The CDR3 DNA is TGTGCCAGCGCCGAACGGGGCTCTGGAAACACCATATATTTT.

This clone was seen a single time. The chain recombines TRBV3-1 (or the pseudogene TRBV3-2) with TRBJ2-7; 7 nucleotides agree with TRBD1. The CDR3 runs to 16 residues. The trim removed 0 bases at V and 5 bases at J, leaving 10 bases unmatched. In germline, CDR1 is LGHDT, CDR2 YNNKEL (reference sequence). The CDR3 loop reads CASSQENRGPPHEQYF. The CDR3 nucleotides read TGTGCCAGCAGCCAAGAGAACAGGGGTCCCCCCCACGAGCAGTACTTC.

This rearrangement joins TRBV12-5 to TRBJ2-7, with 8 bases that match TRBD2. The V gene end was trimmed by 7 bases and the J gene end by 2 bases; junction bases not matched to a gene: 4. Germline CDR1 LGHNT, CDR2 FRNRAP. The CDR3 totals 13 residues. The CDR3 sequence is CASEGSGAYEQYF. CDR3 nucleotide sequence: TGTGCTAGTGAAGGTAGCGGGGCCTACGAGCAGTACTTC.

The genes are TRBV6-4 and TRBJ1-2, with a tentative D call TRBD1 (5 bases). This CDR3 is built from 13 residues. Germline V gives CDR1 MRHNA, CDR2 SNTAGT. V lost 3 bases and J 4 bases, leaving 9 bases between the germline ends. The CDR3 here is CASSDADTYGYTF. The CDR3 DNA is TGTGCCAGCAGTGATGCGGACACCTATGGCTACACCTTC.

The chain is built from TRBV19 and TRBJ2-1; a weak D match, TRBD1 (6 bases). CDR1 and CDR2 from the germline V gene are LNHDA and SQIVND (reference sequence). The CDR3 extends over 13 amino acids. The V end was cut by 3 bases, the J end by 7 bases, with 10 bases between. The CDR3 loop reads CASSIRGGNEQFF. CDR3 in DNA: TGTGCCAGTAGTATTCGAGGGGGTAATGAGCAGTTCTTC.

The V gene is TRBV28, the J gene TRBJ2-3; D uncertain. The germline V gene encodes CDR1 MDHEN and CDR2 SYDVKM. V was shortened by 5 bases and J by 0 bases, with 6 bases between the two germline ends. This CDR3 has 13 residues. The CDR3 reads CASSPSSTDTQYF. CDR3 nucleotides: TGTGCCAGCAGTCCATCTAGCACAGATACGCAGTATTTT.

V usage is TRBV10-1 and J usage is TRBJ2-3; D is ambiguous. The CDR3 spans 11 residues. The germline V and J ends were trimmed by 8 bases and 3 bases, with 6 bases remaining between them. Per the germline V gene, CDR1 is WNHNN and CDR2 is SYGVQD (reference sequence). CDR3: CASGRTDTQYF. The CDR3 DNA reads TGCGCCAGCGGAAGAACAGATACGCAGTATTTT.

The genes are TRBV9 and TRBJ2-3; D is uncertain. The ends were cut back, 0 bases at V and 2 bases at J, with 13 bases in the middle. The CDR3 extends over 16 amino acids. Germline V CDR1 and CDR2: SGDLS, YYNGEE. The CDR3 nucleotides are TGTGCCAGCAGCGTAGGTTCAGCGTTCGACACAGATACGCAGTATTTT. Amino acid sequence: CASSVGSAFDTDTQYF.

The rearrangement links TRBV11-2 to TRBJ2-7; a weak D match, TRBD1 (5 bases). Trimming pared 0 bases from V and 6 bases from J, leaving 18 bases between. CDR3 length equals 16 residues. The germline CDR1 and CDR2 sequences are SGHAT and FQNNGV. CDR3 protein: CASSLEVVAMGREQYF. The CDR3 DNA follows: TGTGCCAGCAGCTTAGAGGTTGTGGCGATGGGGCGCGAGCAGTACTTC.

The rearrangement uses TRBV7-9 and TRBJ2-1; the match to TRBD1 covers 7 bases. This CDR3 has 14 amino acids. The V and J ends lost 2 bases and 3 bases, in that order; junction bases with no gene match: 1. CDR1 and CDR2 from the germline V gene are SEHNR and FQNEAQ (reference sequence). CDR3 sequence: CASSLRDSYNEQFF. In nucleotides, the CDR3 is TGTGCCAGCAGCTTAAGGGACAGCTACAATGAGCAGTTCTTC.

The J gene is TRBJ1-5, the V gene TRBV7-8; the D gene is possibly TRBD1 (6 bases). Germline CDR1 SGHVS, CDR2 FQNEAQ. V was cut by 6 bases and J by 4 bases, with 19 bases left in between. CDR3 length: 16 amino acids. For the CDR3, the DNA is TGTGCCAGCAGTCCGCATCGACAGGTCCTAAATCAGCCCCAGCATTTT. Translation gives CASSPHRQVLNQPQHF.

The V call is TRBV28, the J call TRBJ2-7; no firm D call. V lost 3 bases, J lost 3 bases, and 6 bases lay in between. The CDR3 covers 12 residues. Germline-derived CDR1 and CDR2 are MDHEN and SYDVKM. The CDR3 region is CASSLALYEQYF. CDR3 nucleotides: TGTGCCAGCAGTTTGGCTCTCTACGAGCAGTACTTC.

The rearrangement joins TRBV10-3 to TRBJ1-5; 9 bases align to TRBD1. With V trimmed by 2 bases and J by 6 bases, 2 bases remained unmatched. The CDR3 is 14 residues long. CDR1 and CDR2 from the germline V gene are ENHRY and SYGVKD. The CDR3 sequence: CAISEDRGSQPQHF. CDR3 bases: TGTGCCATCAGTGAGGACAGGGGGAGTCAGCCCCAGCATTTT.

The rearrangement links TRBV2 to TRBJ1-1; D is unclear. The V end lost 7 bases, the J end lost 5 bases, and 17 bases lay between the germline ends. CDR3 length equals 14 residues. Germline CDR1 is SNHLY and CDR2 is FYNNEI. The CDR3 coding sequence is TGTGCCAGCACTTTGGACTCGATGAGGACTGAAGCTTTCTTT. This encodes CASTLDSMRTEAFF.

This chain joins TRBV6-5 and TRBJ2-7, with a weak D call TRBD1 (5 bases). V was trimmed by 8 bases and J by 8 bases, leaving 13 bases between them. CDR1 MNHEY and CDR2 SVGAGI come from the germline V gene. CDR3 length: 11 amino acids. DNA of the CDR3: TGTGCCAGCGTCCTACAGGACAAGCAGTACTTC. It specifies CASVLQDKQYF.

The chain uses TRBV11-2 and TRBJ2-7, with TRBD2 matching 13 bases. CDR1 SGHAT and CDR2 FQNNGV come from the germline V gene. After removal of 4 bases from V and 0 bases from J, the junction contained 6 bases not matched to a gene. The CDR3 has 17 residues. CDR3 nucleotide sequence: TGTGCCAGCAGCTGGACTAGCGGGAGTCGAAGCTCCTACGAGCAGTACTTC. Amino acid sequence: CASSWTSGSRSSYEQYF. Looking up the rest from reference TRBV11-2 and TRBJ2-7 gives the full variable domain: EAGVAQSPRYKIIEKRQSVAFWCNPISGHATLYWYQQILGQGPKLLIQFQNNGVVDDSQLPKDRFSAERLKGVDSTLKIQPAKLEDSAVYLCASSWTSGSRSSYEQYFGPGTRLTVT.

The V and J genes are TRBV19 and TRBJ1-1; 9 nucleotides align to TRBD1. The CDR3 is made up of 14 amino acids. V was clipped by 6 bases and J by 6 bases; unmatched bases: 8. CDR1 is LNHDA and CDR2 is SQIVND in the germline V gene (reference sequence). CDR3 protein: CASRPNRGRAEAFF. As DNA, the CDR3 is TGTGCCAGTAGACCCAACAGGGGGCGCGCTGAAGCTTTCTTT.

V usage is TRBV28 and J usage is TRBJ2-3, with TRBD2 matching over 8 bases. CDR3 length equals 13 residues. The V and J ends lost 6 bases and 6 bases, in that order; junction bases with no gene match: 5. Germline V gene sequence: CDR1 MDHEN, CDR2 SYDVKM. The CDR3 sequence: CASRGAGVDTQYF. DNA of the CDR3: TGTGCCAGCAGGGGAGCGGGAGTGGATACGCAGTATTTT.

The chain has TRBV11-2 and TRBJ1-1; weak D call: TRBD1 (5 bases). CDR3 length: 12 residues. From germline, CDR1 is SGHAT and CDR2 FQNNGV. Between the trimmed V and J ends, which lost 5 bases and 8 bases, there was a span of 12 bases. The CDR3 DNA is TGTGCCAGCAGCCCACTGGGGGGAGAAGCTTTCTTT. This translates into CASSPLGGEAFF.

Here the CDR3 DNA reads TGTGCCAGCAGCACTGTAGCGGGAGGGCCTAGCACAGATACGCAGTATTTT. Its translation is CASSTVAGGPSTDTQYF. The rearrangement uses TRBV7-3 and TRBJ2-3, with TRBD2 identical over 11 bases. CDR1 is SGHTA, CDR2 FQGTGA, per germline. V lost 5 bases to trimming and J lost 0 bases; unmatched junction nucleotides: 7. The CDR3 is 17 residues long.

The gene calls are TRBV5-1 and TRBJ2-7; weak D call: TRBD1 (6 bases). V lost 2 bases to trimming and J lost 5 bases, with 23 bases between them. Per germline, CDR1 SGHRS and CDR2 YFSETQ. CDR3 length equals 17 residues. This chain's CDR3 is CASSFWASQGRVNEQYF. The CDR3 DNA is TGCGCCAGCAGCTTCTGGGCGTCGCAGGGGAGAGTGAACGAGCAGTACTTC.

This sequence joins TRBV5-1 and TRBJ2-3; 15 bases are a match to TRBD2. The V and J ends lost 4 bases and 2 bases, in that order; junction bases with no gene match: 8. The CDR3 is made up of 18 amino acids. CDR1 and CDR2 from the germline V gene are SGHRS and YFSETQ. The chain's CDR3 is CASSTGLAGGPSTDTQYF. DNA of the CDR3: TGCGCCAGCAGCACCGGACTAGCGGGAGGGCCCTCCACAGATACGCAGTATTTT. The variable domain in full, completed from reference TRBV5-1 and TRBJ2-3, reads KAGVTQTPRYLIKTRGQQVTLSCSPISGHRSVSWYQQTPGQGLQFLFEYFSETQRNKGNFPGRFSGRQFSNSRSEMNVSTLELGDSALYLCASSTGLAGGPSTDTQYFGPGTRLTVL.

The gene calls are TRBV7-9 and TRBJ1-4, with D possibly TRBD1 on 5 matching bases. V lost 3 bases and J 7 bases, leaving 9 bases between the germline ends. The CDR3 is 13 amino acids. From germline, CDR1 is SEHNR and CDR2 FQNEAQ (reference sequence). The DNA for the CDR3 is TGTGCCAGCAGCTTGGGGGGAACTGAAAAACTGTTTTTT. Its translation is CASSLGGTEKLFF. The full variable domain, in which reference TRBV7-9 and TRBJ1-4 provide the parts outside the CDR3, is DTGVSQNPRHKITKRGQNVTFRCDPISEHNRLYWYRQTLGQGPEFLTYFQNEAQLEKSRLLSDRFSAERPKGSFSTLEIQRTEQGDSAMYLCASSLGGTEKLFFGSGTQLSVL.

The V and J genes are TRBV7-3 and TRBJ2-2, with 7 bases fitting TRBD1. The CDR3 is made up of 14 amino acids. V lost 7 bases, J lost 5 bases, and 7 bases stayed unmatched. Germline CDR1 and CDR2: SGHTA and FQGTGA. The CDR3 region has the DNA TGTGCCAGCAACCCGACAGGGCGAACCGGGGAGCTGTTTTTT. Its protein product is CASNPTGRTGELFF. The full variable domain, rest sourced from reference TRBV7-3 and TRBJ2-2, is GAGVSQTPSNKVTEKGKYVELRCDPISGHTALYWYRQSLGQGPEFLIYFQGTGAADDSGLPNDRFFAVRPEGSVSTLKIQRTERGDSAVYLCASNPTGRTGELFFGEGSRLTVL.

On this clone: This same CDR3 is encoded by further DNA sequences in the sample. The chain couples TRBV11-2 to TRBJ2-7; D possibly uses TRBD1 or TRBD2 (5 bases each). V was pared by 10 bases and J by 4 bases, with 14 bases between. Per the germline V gene, CDR1 is SGHAT and CDR2 is FQNNGV. This CDR3 region has 12 residues. CDR3 bases: TGTGCCACTGAGGGGAGCCTTTACGAGCAGTACTTC. Protein: CATEGSLYEQYF.

This clone was observed a single time. The V and J genes are TRBV9 and TRBJ1-2; TRBD1 matches at 8 bases. The CDR3 is made up of 16 amino acids. After removal of 0 bases from V and 8 bases from J, the junction contained 12 bases not matched to a gene. Germline CDR1 reads SGDLS; CDR2 reads YYNGEE. The DNA for the CDR3 is TGTGCCAGCAGCGTAGGGCAGGGGGCAGCTTCCCACGGCTACACCTTC. It codes for CASSVGQGAASHGYTF.